These T cell receptor beta chains were read from a single sample in a study of T-cell memory formation after mild COVID-19. MiXCR, applied by TCRdb to the 5' RACE reads, yields one record per CDR3 protein. The table has fewer than 450,000 distinct CDR3 sequences, less than 25% seen once. The source material was PBMCs or a T cell subset sorted from them (not recorded which). The origin of the receptors is an adult woman who had mild COVID-19 (a few samples of this study predate the infection). Cell type and time point are not known. CDR3s include the opening cysteine and the closing phenylalanine or tryptophan. The D gene is left open where the match is weak. A clone size is listed for some rows: how often the clone was seen (once, few, many), or a class if it is expanded.

TRBJ2-1 TRBD2 18 . TRBV7-6 TGTGCCAGCAGCCTTACGGGACTAGCGGGAGCTTTCTACAATGAGCAGTTCTTC CASSLTGLAGAFYNEQFF
TRBJ2-1 TRBD2 17 . TRBV3-1 TGTGCCAGCAGCCTCCTGCTGGCGGGAGGGTCAAGCAATGAGCAGTTCTTC CASSLLLAGGSSNEQFF
TRBJ2-5 . 17 . TRBV3-1 TGTGCCAGCAGCCAAGTTTTGATAGCTCCGTACCAAGAGACCCAGTACTTC CASSQVLIAPYQETQYF
TRBJ2-2 . 15 . TRBV20-1 TGCAGTGCTAGAGGTCCCGGGGTTAGCACCGGGGAGCTGTTTTTT CSARGPGVSTGELFF
TRBJ2-1 . 14 few TRBV20-1 TGCAGTGCTAGTGATGGAATCGGTGGGAGTGAGCAGTTCTTC CSASDGIGGSEQFF
TRBJ2-5 TRBD2 16 . TRBV30 TGTGCCTGGACCCTGGGGCTAGCGGGGGTCCAAGAGACCCAGTACTTC CAWTLGLAGVQETQYF
TRBJ2-3 TRBD2 16 few TRBV7-2 TGTGCCAGCAGCGTCAGCGGGAGGGGCAGCACAGATACGCAGTATTTT CASSVSGRGSTDTQYF
TRBJ1-6 . 14 few TRBV7-2 TGTGCCAGCAGCTCGGGACCGGATAATTCACCCCTCCACTTT CASSSGPDNSPLHF
TRBJ2-2 TRBD1 18 . TRBV30 TGTGCCTGGAGTCGACCGGGACAGTCCATTCAGGGCACCGGGGAGCTGTTTTTT CAWSRPGQSIQGTGELFF
TRBJ1-2 . 14 . TRBV24-1 TGTGCCACCAGTGAGCAGGGAAGCAACTATGGCTACACCTTC CATSEQGSNYGYTF
TRBJ2-7 TRBD1 14 many TRBV5-1 TGCGCCAGCAGCCAGGTTTTGACAGGGCGCGAGCAGTACTTC CASSQVLTGREQYF
TRBJ2-1 . 14 . TRBV7-8 TGTGCCAGCAGCTTACCCCGCAGGGGCGGGGAGCAGTTCTTC CASSLPRRGGEQFF
TRBJ2-1 . 15 few TRBV7-9 TGTGCCAGCGTTTGGGAAGCGGGCCCCTACAATGAGCAGTTCTTC CASVWEAGPYNEQFF
TRBJ2-3 . 15 few TRBV5-1 TGCGCCAGCAGCTTGCACGGGAGTGGGACAGATACGCAGTATTTT CASSLHGSGTDTQYF
TRBJ2-2 TRBD2 15 . TRBV27 TGTGCCAGCAGTTTATCCGGGGGGTTCACCGGGGAGCTGTTTTTT CASSLSGGFTGELFF
TRBJ2-3 . 13 few TRBV12-5 TGTGCTAGTGCCCAATCTAGTTCAGATACGCAGTATTTT CASAQSSSDTQYF
TRBJ2-7 . 12 few TRBV12-3/TRBV12-4 TGTGCCAGCAGCCACAATTATTTTGAGCAGTACTTC CASSHNYFEQYF
TRBJ2-1 . 12 . TRBV14 TGTGCCAGCCAGGGCACCTACAATGAGCAGTTCTTC CASQGTYNEQFF
TRBJ2-3 . 14 many TRBV24-1 TGTGCCACCAGTGACGTAGGTCACACAGATACGCAGTATTTT CATSDVGHTDTQYF
TRBJ2-7 . 15 . TRBV5-1 TGCGCCAGCAGCTTGGGGCAGGGCGACGGCTACGAGCAGTACTTC CASSLGQGDGYEQYF
TRBJ1-1 . 15 few TRBV5-1 TGCGCCAGCAGCTTGTCTGGGGTTTCAAACACTGAAGCTTTCTTT CASSLSGVSNTEAFF
TRBJ2-1 . 12 . TRBV6-1 TGTGCCAGCGGTGAGTCCGACAATGAGCAGTTCTTC CASGESDNEQFF
TRBJ1-3 TRBD1 14 . TRBV6-2/TRBV6-3 TGTGCCGCCGGGGACAGGAACTCTGGAAACACCATATATTTT CAAGDRNSGNTIYF
TRBJ2-1 TRBD2 14 few TRBV12-3/TRBV12-4 TGTGCCAGCACTACCGGACTAGGGTCGGATGAGCAGTTCTTC CASTTGLGSDEQFF
TRBJ2-3 . 14 . TRBV5-1 TGCGCCAGCGCCGGGGCCCCAGCGACAGATACGCAGTATTTT CASAGAPATDTQYF
TRBJ2-1 . 13 . TRBV11-1 TGTGCCAGCAGCTTTCAGCGTTACAATGAGCAGTTCTTC CASSFQRYNEQFF
TRBJ2-5 . 15 once TRBV7-2 TGTGCCAGCAGCTTGACCAGCGGTAGAGAAGAGACCCAGTACTTC CASSLTSGREETQYF
TRBJ2-3 . 17 few TRBV6-5 TGTGCCAGCAGCCCCGTCGCGGCTAGCGTATTCACAGATACGCAGTATTTT CASSPVAASVFTDTQYF
TRBJ2-7 . 12 . TRBV7-8 TGTGCCAGCAGCTTAGGCTGGAGCGAGCAGTACTTC CASSLGWSEQYF
TRBJ2-1 . 13 few TRBV6-1 TGTGCCAGCAGTGAAGCTAGACTGAAGGGGGTGTTCTTC CASSEARLKGVFF
TRBJ1-1 . 12 . TRBV30 TGTGCCTGGAGCCGGGACAACACTGAAGCTTTCTTT CAWSRDNTEAFF
TRBJ2-1 TRBD1 17 . TRBV4-3 TGCGCCAGCAGCCAAATGAACCGGGACAGGGGTTACAATGAGCAGTTCTTC CASSQMNRDRGYNEQFF
TRBJ2-5 TRBD2 15 few TRBV30 TGTGCCTGGAATTACGGCGGGAGGGACCAAGAGACCCAGTACTTC CAWNYGGRDQETQYF
TRBJ2-1 TRBD1 18 . TRBV24-1 TGTGCCACCAGTGATTTTTCTGGGAGACAGGGGGCTGACAATGAGCAGTTCTTC CATSDFSGRQGADNEQFF
TRBJ2-5 . 16 few TRBV12-3/TRBV12-4 TGTGCCAGCAGTTTCATGCCAGAAGCGACCCAAGAGACCCAGTACTTC CASSFMPEATQETQYF
TRBJ1-1 . 14 . TRBV2 TGTGCCAGCAGTGAACGGACGGTGAACACTGAAGCTTTCTTT CASSERTVNTEAFF
TRBJ2-7 TRBD1 14 few TRBV6-2/TRBV6-3 TGTGCCAGCAGTTATAGGAGACAGGGGTACGAGCAGTACTTC CASSYRRQGYEQYF
TRBJ2-7 TRBD1 12 few TRBV18 TGTGCCAGCTCACTCACAGGGGACGAGCAGTACTTC CASSLTGDEQYF
TRBJ2-3 . 13 few TRBV15 TGTGCCACCAGCAGAGAGGGCGGGACGACGCAGTATTTT CATSREGGTTQYF
TRBJ2-7 TRBD2 15 few TRBV27 TGTGCCAGCAGTTTATCGGGACTAGGGGTCTACGAGCAGTACTTC CASSLSGLGVYEQYF
TRBJ2-7 TRBD2 14 . TRBV30 TGTGCCATGAAGTGGGTAGCGGGAGCCTACGAGCAGTACTTC CAMKWVAGAYEQYF
TRBJ1-2 TRBD1 14 . TRBV5-1 TGCGCCAGCAGCTTGGAAGGGACAGGGCGGCGCTACACCTTC CASSLEGTGRRYTF
TRBJ2-7 . 12 . TRBV20-1 TGCAGTGCTATCCCGGACAGCTACGAGCAGTACTTC CSAIPDSYEQYF
TRBJ1-2 . 14 few TRBV3-1 TGTGCCAGCAGCACACCGACAGGTCGATATGGCTACACCTTC CASSTPTGRYGYTF
TRBJ2-7 . 12 few TRBV5-1 TGCGCCAGCAGCTTTGACAGGCGGGAGCAGTACTTC CASSFDRREQYF
TRBJ2-3 . 13 many TRBV5-6 TGTGCCAGCAGCTTTGTCGGCACAGATACGCAGTATTTT CASSFVGTDTQYF